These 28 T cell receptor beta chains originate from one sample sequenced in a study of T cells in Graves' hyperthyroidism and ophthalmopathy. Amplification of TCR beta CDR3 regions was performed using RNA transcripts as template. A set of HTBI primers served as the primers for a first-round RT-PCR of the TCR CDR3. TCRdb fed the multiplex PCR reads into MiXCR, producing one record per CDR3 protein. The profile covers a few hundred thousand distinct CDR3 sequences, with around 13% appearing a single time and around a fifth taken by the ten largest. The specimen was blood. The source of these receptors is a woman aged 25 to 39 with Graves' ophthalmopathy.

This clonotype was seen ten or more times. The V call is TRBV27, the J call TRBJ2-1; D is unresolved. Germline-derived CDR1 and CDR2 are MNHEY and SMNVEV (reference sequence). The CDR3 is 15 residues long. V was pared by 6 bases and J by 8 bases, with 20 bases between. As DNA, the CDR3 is TGTGCCAGCAGGATTCTAGGGTGGGAATCCGATGAGCAGTTCTTC. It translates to CASRILGWESDEQFF.

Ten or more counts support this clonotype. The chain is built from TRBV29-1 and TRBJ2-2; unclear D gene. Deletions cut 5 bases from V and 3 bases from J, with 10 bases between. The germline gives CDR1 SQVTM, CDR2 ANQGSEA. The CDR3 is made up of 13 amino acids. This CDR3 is CSVLQEYTGELFF. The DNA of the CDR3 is TGCAGCGTTCTTCAGGAGTACACCGGGGAGCTGTTTTTT.

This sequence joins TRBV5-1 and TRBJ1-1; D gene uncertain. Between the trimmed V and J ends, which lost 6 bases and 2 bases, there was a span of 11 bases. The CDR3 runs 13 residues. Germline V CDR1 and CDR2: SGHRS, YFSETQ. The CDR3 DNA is TGCGCCAGCACCCGGGAGAGAAACACTGAAGCTTTCTTT. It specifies CASTRERNTEAFF.

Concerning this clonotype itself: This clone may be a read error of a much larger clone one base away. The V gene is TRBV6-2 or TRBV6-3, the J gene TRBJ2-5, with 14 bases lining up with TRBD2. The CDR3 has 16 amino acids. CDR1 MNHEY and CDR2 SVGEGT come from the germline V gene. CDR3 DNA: TGTGCCAGCAACCAACCGGGACTAGCGGGGGAAGAGACCCGGTACTTC. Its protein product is CASNQPGLAGEETRYF.

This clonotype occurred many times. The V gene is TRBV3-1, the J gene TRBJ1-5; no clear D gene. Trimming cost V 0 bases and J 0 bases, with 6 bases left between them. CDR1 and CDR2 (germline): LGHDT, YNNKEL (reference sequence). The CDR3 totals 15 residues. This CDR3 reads CASSQEAHSNQPQHF. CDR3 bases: TGTGCCAGCAGCCAAGAGGCCCATAGCAATCAGCCCCAGCATTTT.

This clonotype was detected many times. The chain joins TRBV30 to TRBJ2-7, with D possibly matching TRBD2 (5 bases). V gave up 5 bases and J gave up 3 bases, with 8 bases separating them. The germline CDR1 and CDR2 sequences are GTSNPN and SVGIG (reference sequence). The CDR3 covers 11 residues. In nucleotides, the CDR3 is TGTGCCTGGGCGGGTGTCTACGAGCAGTACTTC. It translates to CAWAGVYEQYF.

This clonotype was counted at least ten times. As DNA, the CDR3 is TGTGCCAGCAGCCCCGAGAGGGACAGAGATAACTATGGCTACACCTTC. As protein: CASSPERDRDNYGYTF. The chain employs TRBV7-8 and TRBJ1-2; 7 nucleotides match TRBD1. With 5 bases clipped from V and 1 base from J, the junction kept 10 bases outside the gene matches. Germline V CDR1 and CDR2: SGHVS, FQNEAQ. This CDR3 is 16 amino acids long.

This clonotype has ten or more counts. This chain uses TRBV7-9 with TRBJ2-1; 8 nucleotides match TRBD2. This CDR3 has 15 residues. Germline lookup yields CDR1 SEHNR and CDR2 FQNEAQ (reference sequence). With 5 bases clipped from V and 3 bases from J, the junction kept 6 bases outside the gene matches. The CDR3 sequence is CASSQERESYNEQFF. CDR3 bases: TGTGCCAGCAGCCAAGAGCGGGAGAGCTACAATGAGCAGTTCTTC.

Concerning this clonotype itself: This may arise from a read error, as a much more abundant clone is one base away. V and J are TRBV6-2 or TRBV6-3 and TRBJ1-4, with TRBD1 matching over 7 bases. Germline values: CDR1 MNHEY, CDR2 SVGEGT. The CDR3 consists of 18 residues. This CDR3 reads CASSYSIPGDSTNEKLSF. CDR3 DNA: TGTGCCAGCAGTTACTCGATCCCTGGGGACAGCACTAATGAAAAACTGTCTTTT.

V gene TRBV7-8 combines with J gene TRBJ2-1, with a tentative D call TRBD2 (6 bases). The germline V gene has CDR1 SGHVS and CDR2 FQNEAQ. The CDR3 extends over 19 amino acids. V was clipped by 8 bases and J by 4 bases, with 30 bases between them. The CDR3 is CASGSDHRLGGVGYNEQFF. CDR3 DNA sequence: TGTGCCAGCGGATCTGACCATCGGTTGGGGGGAGTGGGGTACAATGAGCAGTTCTTC.

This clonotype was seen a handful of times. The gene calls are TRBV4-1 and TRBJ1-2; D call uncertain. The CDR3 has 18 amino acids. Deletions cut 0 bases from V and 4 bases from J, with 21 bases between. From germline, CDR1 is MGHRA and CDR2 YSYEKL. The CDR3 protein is CASSQDLYEVDGSYGYTF. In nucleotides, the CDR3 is TGCGCCAGCAGCCAAGATCTATACGAAGTCGACGGGTCCTATGGCTACACCTTC.

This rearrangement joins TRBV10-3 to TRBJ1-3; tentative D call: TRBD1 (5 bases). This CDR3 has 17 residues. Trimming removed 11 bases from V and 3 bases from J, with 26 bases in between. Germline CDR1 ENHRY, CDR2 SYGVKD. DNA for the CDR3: TGTGCCTGCTCGGGGGGACGGGTGGCTTTCGGTGGAAACACCATATATTTT. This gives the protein CACSGGRVAFGGNTIYF.

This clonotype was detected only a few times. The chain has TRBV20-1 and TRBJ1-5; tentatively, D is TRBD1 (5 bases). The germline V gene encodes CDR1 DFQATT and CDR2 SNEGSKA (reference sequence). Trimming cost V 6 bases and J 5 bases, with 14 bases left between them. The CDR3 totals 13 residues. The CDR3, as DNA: TGCAGTGCCGAGGGGAGTAGGTATCAGCCCCAGCATTTT. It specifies CSAEGSRYQPQHF.

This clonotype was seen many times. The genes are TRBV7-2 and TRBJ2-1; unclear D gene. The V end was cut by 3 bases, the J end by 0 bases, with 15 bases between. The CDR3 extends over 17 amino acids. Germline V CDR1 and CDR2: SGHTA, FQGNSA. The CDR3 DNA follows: TGTGCCAGCAGCTTGTATAGGTTGGGAAGCTCCTACAATGAGCAGTTCTTC. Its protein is CASSLYRLGSSYNEQFF.

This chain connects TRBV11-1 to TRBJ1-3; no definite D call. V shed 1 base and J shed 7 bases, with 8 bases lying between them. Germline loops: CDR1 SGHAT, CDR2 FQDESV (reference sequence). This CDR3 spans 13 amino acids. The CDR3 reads CASSLESGNTIYF. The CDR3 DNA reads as TGTGCCAGCAGCTTAGAGTCGGGTAACACCATATATTTT.

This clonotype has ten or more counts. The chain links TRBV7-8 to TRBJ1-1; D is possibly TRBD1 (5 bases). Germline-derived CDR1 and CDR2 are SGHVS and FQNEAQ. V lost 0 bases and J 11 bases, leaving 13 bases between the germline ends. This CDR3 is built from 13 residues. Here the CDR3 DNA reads TGTGCCAGCAGCTTAGCGCTAGGGGCGGATGCTTTCTTT. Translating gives CASSLALGADAFF.

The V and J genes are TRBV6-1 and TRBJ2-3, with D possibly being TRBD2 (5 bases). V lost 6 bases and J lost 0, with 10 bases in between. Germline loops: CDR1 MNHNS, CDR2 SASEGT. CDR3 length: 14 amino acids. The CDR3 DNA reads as TGTGCCAGCAGGAGGGAGTACAGCACAGATACGCAGTATTTT. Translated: CASRREYSTDTQYF.

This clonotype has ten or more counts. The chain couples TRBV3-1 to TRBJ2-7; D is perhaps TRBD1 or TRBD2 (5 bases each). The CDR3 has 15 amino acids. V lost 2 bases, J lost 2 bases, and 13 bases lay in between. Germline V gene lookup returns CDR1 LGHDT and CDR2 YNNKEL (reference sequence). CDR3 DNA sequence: TGTGCCAGCAGCCAAAGACCCGGGGCCCCCTACGAGCAGTACTTC. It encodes CASSQRPGAPYEQYF.

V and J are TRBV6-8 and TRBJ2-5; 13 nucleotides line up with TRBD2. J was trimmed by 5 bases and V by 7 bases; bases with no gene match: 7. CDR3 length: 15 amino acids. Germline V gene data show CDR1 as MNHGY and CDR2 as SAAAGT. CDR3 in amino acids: CASTGLAGNVETQYF. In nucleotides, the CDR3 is TGTGCCAGCACGGGACTAGCGGGGAATGTGGAGACCCAGTACTTC.

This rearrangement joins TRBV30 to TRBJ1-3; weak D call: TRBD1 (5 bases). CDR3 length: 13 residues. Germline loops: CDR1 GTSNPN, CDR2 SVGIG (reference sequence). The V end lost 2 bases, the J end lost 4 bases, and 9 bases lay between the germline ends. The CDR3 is CAWSPGLGNTIYF. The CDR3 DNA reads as TGTGCCTGGAGTCCAGGGCTCGGAAACACCATATATTTT.

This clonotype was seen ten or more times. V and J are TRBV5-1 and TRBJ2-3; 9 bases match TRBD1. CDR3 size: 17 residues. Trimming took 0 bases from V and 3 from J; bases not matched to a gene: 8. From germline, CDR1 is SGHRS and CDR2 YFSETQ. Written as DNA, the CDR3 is TGCGCCAGCAGCTTGGGCACAGGGGGCTCTTGGACAGATACGCAGTATTTT. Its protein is CASSLGTGGSWTDTQYF.

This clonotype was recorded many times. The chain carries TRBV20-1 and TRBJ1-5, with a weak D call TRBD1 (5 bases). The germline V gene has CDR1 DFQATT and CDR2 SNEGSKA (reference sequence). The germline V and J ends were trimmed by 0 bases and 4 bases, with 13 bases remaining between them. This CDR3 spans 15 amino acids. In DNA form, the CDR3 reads TGCAGTGCTAGAGATTCCCGCAGGGTTAATCAGCCCCAGCATTTT. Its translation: CSARDSRRVNQPQHF.

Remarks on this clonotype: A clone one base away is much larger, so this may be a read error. The DNA of the CDR3 is TGTGCCACCAGTGACCGACGTGAGGGACAGGGACACTCTGGGGCCAACGTCCTGACTTTC. Protein: CATSDRREGQGHSGANVLTF. The J gene is TRBJ2-6, the V gene TRBV24-1, with 9 bases that match TRBD1. Germline V gives CDR1 KGHDR, CDR2 SFDVKD. J was trimmed by 0 bases and V by 4 bases; bases with no gene match: 12. This CDR3 has 20 residues.

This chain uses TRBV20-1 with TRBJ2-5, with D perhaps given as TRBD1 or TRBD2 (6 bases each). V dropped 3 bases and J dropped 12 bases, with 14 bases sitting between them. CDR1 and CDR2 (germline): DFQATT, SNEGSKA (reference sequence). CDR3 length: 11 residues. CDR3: CSASKGEAEYF. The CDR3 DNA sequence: TGCAGTGCTAGTAAGGGGGAGGCCGAGTACTTC.

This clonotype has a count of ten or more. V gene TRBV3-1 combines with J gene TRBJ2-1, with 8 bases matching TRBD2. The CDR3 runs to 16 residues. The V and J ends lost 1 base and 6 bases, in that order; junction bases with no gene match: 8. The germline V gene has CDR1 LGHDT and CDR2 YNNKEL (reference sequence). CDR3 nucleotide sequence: TGTGCCAGCAGCCAAGGGTTCGGGGGGGCCTTCAATGAGCAGTTCTTC. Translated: CASSQGFGGAFNEQFF.

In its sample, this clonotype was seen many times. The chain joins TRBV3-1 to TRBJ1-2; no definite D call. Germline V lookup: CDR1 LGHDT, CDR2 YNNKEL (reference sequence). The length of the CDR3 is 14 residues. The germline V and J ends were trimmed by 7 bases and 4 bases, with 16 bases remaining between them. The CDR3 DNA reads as TGTGCCAGCACCCTTGGGGAGAAGGGCTATGGCTACACCTTC. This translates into CASTLGEKGYGYTF.

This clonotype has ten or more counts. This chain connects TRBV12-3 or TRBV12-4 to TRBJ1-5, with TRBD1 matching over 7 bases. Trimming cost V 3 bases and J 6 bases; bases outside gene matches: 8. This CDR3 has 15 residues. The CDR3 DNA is TGTGCCAGCAGTTTGGGGCAGGGGGTAGGTCAGCCCCAGCATTTT. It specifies CASSLGQGVGQPQHF.

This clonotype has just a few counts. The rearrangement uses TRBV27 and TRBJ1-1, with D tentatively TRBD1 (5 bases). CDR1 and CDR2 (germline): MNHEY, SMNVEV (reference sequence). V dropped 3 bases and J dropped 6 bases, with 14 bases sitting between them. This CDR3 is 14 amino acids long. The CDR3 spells CASSFSNWGPEAFF. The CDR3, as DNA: TGTGCCAGCAGTTTTTCGAACTGGGGCCCTGAAGCTTTCTTT.